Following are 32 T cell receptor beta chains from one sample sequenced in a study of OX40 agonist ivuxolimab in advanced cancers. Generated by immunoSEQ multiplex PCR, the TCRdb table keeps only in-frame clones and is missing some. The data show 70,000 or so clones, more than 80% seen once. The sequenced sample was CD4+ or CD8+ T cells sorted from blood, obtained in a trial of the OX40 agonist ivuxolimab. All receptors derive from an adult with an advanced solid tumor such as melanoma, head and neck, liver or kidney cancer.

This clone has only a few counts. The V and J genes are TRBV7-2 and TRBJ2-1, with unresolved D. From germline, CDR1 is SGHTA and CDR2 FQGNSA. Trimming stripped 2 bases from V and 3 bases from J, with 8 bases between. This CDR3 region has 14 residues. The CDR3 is CASSLTKNYNEQFF. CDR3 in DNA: TGTGCCAGCAGCTTAACAAAAAACTACAATGAGCAGTTCTTC. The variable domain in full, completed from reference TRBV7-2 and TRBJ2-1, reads GAGVSQSPSNKVTEKGKDVELRCDPISGHTALYWYRQSLGQGLEFLIYFQGNSAPDKSGLPSDRFSAERTGGSVSTLTIQRTQQEDSAVYLCASSLTKNYNEQFFGPGTRLTVL.

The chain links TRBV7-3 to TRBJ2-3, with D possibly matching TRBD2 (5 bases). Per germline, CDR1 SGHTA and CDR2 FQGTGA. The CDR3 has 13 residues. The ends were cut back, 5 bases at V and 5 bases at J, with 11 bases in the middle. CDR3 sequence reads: CASSMTGVDTQYF. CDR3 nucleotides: TGTGCCAGCAGCATGACCGGGGTAGATACGCAGTATTTT.

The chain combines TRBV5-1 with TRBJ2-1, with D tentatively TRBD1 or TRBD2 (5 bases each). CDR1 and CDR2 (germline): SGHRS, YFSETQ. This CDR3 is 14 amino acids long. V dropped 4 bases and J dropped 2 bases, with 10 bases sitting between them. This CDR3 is CASSGGPAYNEQFF. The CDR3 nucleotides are TGCGCCAGCAGCGGGGGACCGGCCTACAATGAGCAGTTCTTC.

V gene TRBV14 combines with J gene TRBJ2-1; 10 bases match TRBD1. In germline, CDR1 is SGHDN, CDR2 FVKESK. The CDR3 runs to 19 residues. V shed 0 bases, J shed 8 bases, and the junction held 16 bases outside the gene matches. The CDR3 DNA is TGTGCCAGCAGCCAAGAAGGGCGAGGCGGGGGACAGGGGTTCGATGAGCAGTTCTTC. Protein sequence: CASSQEGRGGGQGFDEQFF.

The CDR3 reads CASSLTRDRVDYGYTF. CDR3 nucleotides: TGTGCCAGCAGCCTGACCCGGGACAGGGTTGACTATGGCTACACCTTC. The genes are TRBV7-3 and TRBJ1-2; 9 nucleotides agree with TRBD1. Losses at the gene ends were 5 bases for V and 3 bases for J; bases not matched to a gene: 10. The germline V gene encodes CDR1 SGHTA and CDR2 FQGTGA. CDR3 size: 16 residues.

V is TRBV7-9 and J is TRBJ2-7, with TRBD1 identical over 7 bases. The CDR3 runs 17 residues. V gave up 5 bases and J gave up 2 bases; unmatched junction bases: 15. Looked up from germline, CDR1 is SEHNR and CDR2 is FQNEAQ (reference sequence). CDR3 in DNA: TGTGCCAGCAGCCAAGGAATAGACAGGGCACACGCCTACGAGCAGTACTTC. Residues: CASSQGIDRAHAYEQYF.

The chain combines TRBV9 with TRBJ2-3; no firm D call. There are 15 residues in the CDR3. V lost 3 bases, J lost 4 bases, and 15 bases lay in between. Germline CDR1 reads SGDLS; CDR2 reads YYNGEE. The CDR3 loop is CASSDYPGPPDTQYF. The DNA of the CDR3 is TGTGCCAGCAGCGACTATCCAGGCCCCCCAGATACGCAGTATTTT.

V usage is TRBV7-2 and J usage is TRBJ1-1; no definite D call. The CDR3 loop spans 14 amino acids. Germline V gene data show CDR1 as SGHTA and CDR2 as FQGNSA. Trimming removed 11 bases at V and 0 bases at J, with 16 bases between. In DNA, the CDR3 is TGTGCCTCCAGCTTATTAGACCTGAACACTGAAGCTTTCTTT. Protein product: CASSLLDLNTEAFF.

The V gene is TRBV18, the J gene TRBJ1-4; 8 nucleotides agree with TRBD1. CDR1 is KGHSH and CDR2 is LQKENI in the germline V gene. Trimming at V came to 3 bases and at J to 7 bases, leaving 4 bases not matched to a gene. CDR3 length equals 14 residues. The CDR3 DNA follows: TGTGCCAGCTCACCCCAGGGGGCGGGTGAAAAACTGTTTTTT. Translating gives CASSPQGAGEKLFF.

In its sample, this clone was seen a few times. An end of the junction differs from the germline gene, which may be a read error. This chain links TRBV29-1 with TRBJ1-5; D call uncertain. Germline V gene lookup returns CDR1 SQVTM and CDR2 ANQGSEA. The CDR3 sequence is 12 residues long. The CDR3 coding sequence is TGCAGCGTTCAAGAGCGTAAGGGGCCCCAGCATTTT. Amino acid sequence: CSVQERKGPQHF.

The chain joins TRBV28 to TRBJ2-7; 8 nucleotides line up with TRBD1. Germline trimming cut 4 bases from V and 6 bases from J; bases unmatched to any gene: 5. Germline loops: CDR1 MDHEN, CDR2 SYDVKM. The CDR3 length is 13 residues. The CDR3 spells CASSWAGGSEQYF. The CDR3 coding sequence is TGTGCCAGCAGTTGGGCAGGGGGCTCCGAGCAGTACTTC. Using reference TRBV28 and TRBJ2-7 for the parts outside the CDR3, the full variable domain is DVKVTQSSRYLVKRTGEKVFLECVQDMDHENMFWYRQDPGLGLRLIYFSYDVKMKEKGDIPEGYSVSREKKERFSLILESASTNQTSMYLCASSWAGGSEQYFGPGTRLTVT.

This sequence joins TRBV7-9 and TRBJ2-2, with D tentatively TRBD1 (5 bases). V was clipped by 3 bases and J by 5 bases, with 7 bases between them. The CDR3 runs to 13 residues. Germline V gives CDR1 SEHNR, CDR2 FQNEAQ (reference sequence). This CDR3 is CASSFTGTGELFF. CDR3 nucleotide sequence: TGTGCCAGCAGCTTTACAGGTACCGGGGAGCTGTTTTTT.

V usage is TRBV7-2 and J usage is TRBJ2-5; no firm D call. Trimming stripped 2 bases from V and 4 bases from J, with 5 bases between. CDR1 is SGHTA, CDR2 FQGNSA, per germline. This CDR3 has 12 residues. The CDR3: CASSLSTETQYF. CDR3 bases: TGTGCCAGCAGCTTATCGACAGAGACCCAGTACTTC.

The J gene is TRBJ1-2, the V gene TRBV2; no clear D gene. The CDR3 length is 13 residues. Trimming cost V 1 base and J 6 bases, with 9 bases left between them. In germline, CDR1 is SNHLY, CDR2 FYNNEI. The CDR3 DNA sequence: TGTGCCAGCAGTGAAGGGAGGATCGATGGCTACACCTTC. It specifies CASSEGRIDGYTF.

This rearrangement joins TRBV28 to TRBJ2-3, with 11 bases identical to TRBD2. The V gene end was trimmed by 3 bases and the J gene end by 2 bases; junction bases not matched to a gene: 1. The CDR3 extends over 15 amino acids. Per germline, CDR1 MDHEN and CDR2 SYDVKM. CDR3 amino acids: CASSLTSGNTDTQYF. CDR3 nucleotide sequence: TGTGCCAGCAGTTTGACTAGCGGGAACACAGATACGCAGTATTTT.

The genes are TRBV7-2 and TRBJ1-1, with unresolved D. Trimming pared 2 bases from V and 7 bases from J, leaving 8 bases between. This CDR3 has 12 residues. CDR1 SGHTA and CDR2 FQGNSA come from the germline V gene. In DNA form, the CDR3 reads TGTGCCAGCAGCTTATCCCCGGGTGAAGCTTTCTTT. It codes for CASSLSPGEAFF.

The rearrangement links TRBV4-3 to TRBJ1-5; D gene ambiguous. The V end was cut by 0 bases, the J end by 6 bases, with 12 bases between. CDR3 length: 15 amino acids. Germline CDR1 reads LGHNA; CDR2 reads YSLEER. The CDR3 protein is CASSQDHGVGQPQHF. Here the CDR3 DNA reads TGCGCCAGCAGCCAAGATCACGGGGTGGGTCAGCCCCAGCATTTT.

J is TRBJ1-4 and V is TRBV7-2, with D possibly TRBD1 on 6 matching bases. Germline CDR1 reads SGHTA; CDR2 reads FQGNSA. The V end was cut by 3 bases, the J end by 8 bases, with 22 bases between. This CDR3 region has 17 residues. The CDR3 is CASSFNQARQALEKLFF. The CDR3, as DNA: TGTGCCAGCAGCTTTAATCAGGCGAGACAGGCGTTGGAAAAACTGTTTTTT.

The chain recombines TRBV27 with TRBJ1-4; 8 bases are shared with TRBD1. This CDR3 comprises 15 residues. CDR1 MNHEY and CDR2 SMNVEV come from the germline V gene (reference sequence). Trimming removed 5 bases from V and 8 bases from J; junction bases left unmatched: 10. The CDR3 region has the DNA TGTGCCAGCAGTACCAGGGGGCGCGGGGAGGAAAAACTGTTTTTT. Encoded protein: CASSTRGRGEEKLFF.

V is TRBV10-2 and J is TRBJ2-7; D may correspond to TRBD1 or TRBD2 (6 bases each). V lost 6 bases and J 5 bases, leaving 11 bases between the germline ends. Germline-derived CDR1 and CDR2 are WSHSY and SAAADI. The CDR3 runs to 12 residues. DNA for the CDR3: TGCGCCAGCAGGGAGAGGGGGGACGAGCAGTACTTC. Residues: CASRERGDEQYF.

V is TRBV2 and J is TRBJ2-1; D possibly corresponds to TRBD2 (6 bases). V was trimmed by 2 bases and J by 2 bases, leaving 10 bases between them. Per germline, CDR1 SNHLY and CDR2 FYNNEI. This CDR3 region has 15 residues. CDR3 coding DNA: TGTGCCAGCAGTGAAAGGCGGGACGCCTACAATGAGCAGTTCTTC. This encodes CASSERRDAYNEQFF.

The CDR3: CASSGGTGAGDEQYF. Here the CDR3 DNA reads TGTGCCAGCAGTGGGGGGACAGGGGCAGGCGACGAGCAGTACTTC. The chain uses TRBV28 and TRBJ2-7; 10 nucleotides match TRBD1. The length of the CDR3 is 15 residues. The V and J ends lost 5 bases and 5 bases, in that order; junction bases with no gene match: 9. The germline gives CDR1 MDHEN, CDR2 SYDVKM.

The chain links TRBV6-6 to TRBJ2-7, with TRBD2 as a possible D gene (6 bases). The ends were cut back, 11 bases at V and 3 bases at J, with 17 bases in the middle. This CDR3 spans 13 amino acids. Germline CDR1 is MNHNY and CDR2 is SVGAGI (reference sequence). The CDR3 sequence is CAAQPAGYYEQYF. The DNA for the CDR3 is TGTGCCGCTCAGCCCGCGGGATACTACGAGCAGTACTTC.

The DNA for the CDR3 is TGTGCCAGCAACCCAGGGGGGCAAGAGACCCAGTACTTC. Protein product: CASNPGGQETQYF. This chain uses TRBV28 with TRBJ2-5, with D perhaps matching TRBD1 (7 bases). Trimming took off 7 bases at V and 2 bases at J, with 11 bases between the two ends. The CDR3 has 13 residues. Germline CDR1 MDHEN, CDR2 SYDVKM.

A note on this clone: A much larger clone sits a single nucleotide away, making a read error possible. The CDR3 here is CASSASENGYNEQFF. Here the CDR3 DNA reads TGTGCCAGCAGTGCGAGCGAGAATGGGTACAATGAGCAGTTCTTC. J is TRBJ2-1 and V is TRBV9; D is uncertain. The V end was cut by 5 bases, the J end by 4 bases, with 16 bases between. The CDR3 contains 15 residues. The germline V gene encodes CDR1 SGDLS and CDR2 YYNGEE.

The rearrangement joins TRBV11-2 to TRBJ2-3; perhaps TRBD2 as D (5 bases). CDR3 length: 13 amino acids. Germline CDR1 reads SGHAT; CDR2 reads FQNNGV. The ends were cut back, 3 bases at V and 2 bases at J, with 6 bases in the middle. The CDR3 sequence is CASSFRDTDTQYF. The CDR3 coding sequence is TGTGCCAGCAGCTTCCGGGACACAGATACGCAGTATTTT.

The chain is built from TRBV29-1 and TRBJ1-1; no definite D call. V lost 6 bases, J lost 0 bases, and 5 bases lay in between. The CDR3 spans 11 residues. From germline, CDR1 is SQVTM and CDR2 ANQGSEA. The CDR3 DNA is TGCAGCGTGGCTCTGAACACTGAAGCTTTCTTT. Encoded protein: CSVALNTEAFF.

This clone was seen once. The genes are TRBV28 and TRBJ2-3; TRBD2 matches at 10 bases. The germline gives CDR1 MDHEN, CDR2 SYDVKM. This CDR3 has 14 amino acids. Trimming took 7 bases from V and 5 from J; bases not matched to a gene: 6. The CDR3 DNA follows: TGTGCCAGCACTCTAGCGGGAGTGATAGATACGCAGTATTTT. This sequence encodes CASTLAGVIDTQYF.

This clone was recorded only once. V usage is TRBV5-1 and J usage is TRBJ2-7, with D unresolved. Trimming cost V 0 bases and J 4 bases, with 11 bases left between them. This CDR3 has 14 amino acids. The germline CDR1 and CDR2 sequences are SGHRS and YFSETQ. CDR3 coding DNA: TGCGCCAGCAGCTTGGAGGCAGGAATATACGAGCAGTACTTC. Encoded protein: CASSLEAGIYEQYF.

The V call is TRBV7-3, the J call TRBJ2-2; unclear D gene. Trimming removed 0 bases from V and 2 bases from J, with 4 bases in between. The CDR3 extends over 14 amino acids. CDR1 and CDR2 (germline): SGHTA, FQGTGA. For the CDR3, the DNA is TGTGCCAGCAGCTTAACCCGAAACACCGGGGAGCTGTTTTTT. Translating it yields CASSLTRNTGELFF.

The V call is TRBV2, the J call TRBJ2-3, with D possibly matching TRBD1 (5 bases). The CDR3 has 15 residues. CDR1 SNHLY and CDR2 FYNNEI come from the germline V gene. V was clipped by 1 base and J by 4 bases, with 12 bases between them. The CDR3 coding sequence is TGTGCCAGCAGTGAAGGGCAGGGTGGCCCAGATACGCAGTATTTT. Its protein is CASSEGQGGPDTQYF.

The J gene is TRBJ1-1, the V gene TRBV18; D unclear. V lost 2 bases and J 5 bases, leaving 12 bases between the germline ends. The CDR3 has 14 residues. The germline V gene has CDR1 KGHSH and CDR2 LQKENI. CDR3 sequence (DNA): TGTGCCAGCTCACCAGCGGGGAGCGGGACTGAAGCTTTCTTT. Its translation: CASSPAGSGTEAFF.